These T cell receptor beta chains were read from a single sample in a study of response to subunit inactivated influenza vaccine. TCRdb used MiXCR to reprocess the RT-PCR reads, holding one entry per CDR3 protein. The sample lists 550,000 to 800,000 distinct CDR3 sequences, around 14% occurring once. Sequencing was performed on PBMCs from blood, taken approximately 12 days after vaccination. These receptors came from a man between 45 and 60 years old who received an inactivated influenza vaccine. The CDR3 runs from the conserved cysteine through the conserved F or W. D genes are given only for firm matches. The size of a clone is reported for some rows only, either as once, few or many, or as a class for expanded clones.

CDR3 DNA	CDR3 protein	D gene	clone size	V gene	J gene
TGCAGCGTTGAAGATGAAGGCAGGGGAAACTATGGCTACACCTTC	CSVEDEGRGNYGYTF	.	few	TRBV29-1	TRBJ1-2
TGCAGTGCTTCCCCCGGGACCCCCTGGACCCAGTACTTC	CSASPGTPWTQYF	.	.	TRBV20-1	TRBJ2-5
TGTGCCAGCAGCGTAGCCTCCGGGACTAGCGGGACCTCGGAGACCCAGTACTTC	CASSVASGTSGTSETQYF	TRBD2	few	TRBV9	TRBJ2-5
TGTGCCAGTAGTGTAGATTTCTCTGGGGCCAACGTCCTGACTTTC	CASSVDFSGANVLTF	.	.	TRBV19	TRBJ2-6
TGTGCCAGCGATGGACAGGGGTACACCGGGGAGCTGTTTTTT	CASDGQGYTGELFF	TRBD1	few	TRBV7-9	TRBJ2-2
TGTGCCAGCAGCTTGTTGTCGGGAGTGGGCAATGAGCAGTTCTTC	CASSLLSGVGNEQFF	.	few	TRBV5-8	TRBJ2-1
TGTGCCAGCAGTGACCCCTCTGGGGCCAACGTCCTGACTTTC	CASSDPSGANVLTF	.	.	TRBV6-1	TRBJ2-6
TGCGCCAGCAGCTTGTATGCGGGACCCACAGATACGCAGTATTTT	CASSLYAGPTDTQYF	.	.	TRBV5-1	TRBJ2-3
TGCAGCGTTGACAATAGACCCAATGAGCAGTTCTTC	CSVDNRPNEQFF	.	.	TRBV29-1	TRBJ2-1
TGTGCCAGCAGTGAATTCCTCGGGGCGTCGTTCTTC	CASSEFLGASFF	.	.	TRBV6-1	TRBJ2-1
TGTGCCAGCAGAGTAGCTTTACACTCCTACGAGCAGTACTTC	CASRVALHSYEQYF	.	.	TRBV2	TRBJ2-7